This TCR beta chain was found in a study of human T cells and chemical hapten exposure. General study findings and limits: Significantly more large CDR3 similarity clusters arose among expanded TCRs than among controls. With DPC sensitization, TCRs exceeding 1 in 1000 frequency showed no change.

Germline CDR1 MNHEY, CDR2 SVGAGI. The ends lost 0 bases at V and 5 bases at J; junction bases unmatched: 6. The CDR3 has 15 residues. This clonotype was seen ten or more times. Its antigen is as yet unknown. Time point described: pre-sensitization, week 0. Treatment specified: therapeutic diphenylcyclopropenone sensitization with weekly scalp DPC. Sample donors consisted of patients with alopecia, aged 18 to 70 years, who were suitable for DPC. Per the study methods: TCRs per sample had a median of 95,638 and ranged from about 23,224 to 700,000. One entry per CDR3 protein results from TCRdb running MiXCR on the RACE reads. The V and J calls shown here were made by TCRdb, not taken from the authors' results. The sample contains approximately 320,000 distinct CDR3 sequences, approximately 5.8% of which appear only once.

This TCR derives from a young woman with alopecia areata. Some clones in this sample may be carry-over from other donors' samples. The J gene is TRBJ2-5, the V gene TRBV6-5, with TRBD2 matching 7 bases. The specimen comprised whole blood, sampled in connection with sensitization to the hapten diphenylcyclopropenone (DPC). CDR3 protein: CASSYSRGGGETQYF. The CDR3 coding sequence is TGTGCCAGCAGTTACTCGCGCGGGGGAGGTGAGACCCAGTACTTC.